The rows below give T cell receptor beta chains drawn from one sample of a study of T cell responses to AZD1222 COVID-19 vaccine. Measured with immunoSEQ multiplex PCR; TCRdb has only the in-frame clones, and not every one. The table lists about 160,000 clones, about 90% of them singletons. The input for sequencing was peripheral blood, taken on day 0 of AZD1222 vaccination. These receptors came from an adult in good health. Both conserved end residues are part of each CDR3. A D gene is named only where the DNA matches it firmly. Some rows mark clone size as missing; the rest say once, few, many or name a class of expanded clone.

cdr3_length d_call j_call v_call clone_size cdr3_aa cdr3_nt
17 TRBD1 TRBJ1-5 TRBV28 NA CASTKWIGQGGNQPQHF TGTGCCAGCACCAAGTGGATAGGACAGGGCGGGAATCAGCCCCAGCATTTT
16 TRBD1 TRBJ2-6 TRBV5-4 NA CASSPGGFGGANVLTF TGTGCCAGCAGCCCAGGGGGTTTTGGTGGGGCCAACGTCCTGACTTTC
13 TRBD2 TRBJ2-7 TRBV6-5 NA CASSSGLAGLRYF TGTGCCAGCAGCTCGGGACTAGCGGGGCTTCGGTACTTC
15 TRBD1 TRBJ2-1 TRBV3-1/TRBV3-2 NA CASSQADRAYNEQFF TGTGCCAGCAGCCAAGCGGACAGGGCTTACAATGAGCAGTTCTTC
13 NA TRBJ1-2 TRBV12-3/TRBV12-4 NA CASSEPGIHGYTF TGTGCCAGCAGTGAACCGGGCATACATGGCTACACCTTC
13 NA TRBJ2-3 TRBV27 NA CASSLQTEDTQYF TGTGCCAGCAGTTTACAGACAGAAGATACGCAGTATTTT
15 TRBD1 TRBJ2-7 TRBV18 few CASSPWDRARYEQYF TGTGCCAGCTCACCATGGGACAGGGCTAGGTACGAGCAGTACTTC
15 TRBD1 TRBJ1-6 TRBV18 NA CASSVTGQGGSPLHF TGTGCCAGCTCAGTGACGGGACAGGGTGGATCACCCCTCCACTTT
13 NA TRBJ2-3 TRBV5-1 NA CASAGTGQDTQYF TGCGCCAGTGCCGGTACAGGGCAAGATACGCAGTATTTT
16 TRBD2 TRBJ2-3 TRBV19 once CASSFGLAGVADTQYF TGTGCCAGTAGTTTCGGACTAGCGGGAGTAGCAGATACGCAGTATTTT
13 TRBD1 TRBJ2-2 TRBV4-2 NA CATGDSNTGELFF TGTGCCACCGGGGACAGTAACACCGGGGAGCTGTTTTTT
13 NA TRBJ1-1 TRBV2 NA CASSAPLGTEAFF TGTGCCAGCAGCGCCCCACTGGGCACTGAAGCTTTCTTT
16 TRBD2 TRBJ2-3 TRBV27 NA CASSPVAGGSSDTQYF TGTGCCAGCAGTCCCGTAGCGGGAGGGTCCTCAGATACGCAGTATTTT
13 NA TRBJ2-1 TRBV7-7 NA CASSFGAEQEQFF TGTGCTAGCAGCTTTGGGGCGGAACAGGAGCAGTTCTTC
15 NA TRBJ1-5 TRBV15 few CATSRVQGRNQPQHF TGTGCCACCAGCAGAGTGCAGGGCCGCAATCAGCCCCAGCATTTT
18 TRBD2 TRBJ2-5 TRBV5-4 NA CASSQGTSGGYRGETQYF TGTGCCAGCAGCCAAGGGACTAGCGGGGGTTACCGGGGGGAGACCCAGTACTTC
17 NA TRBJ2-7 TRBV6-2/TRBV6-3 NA CASSYMPIGGRVGEQYF TGTGCCAGCAGTTACATGCCCATCGGGGGTCGCGTCGGCGAGCAGTACTTC
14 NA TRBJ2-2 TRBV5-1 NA CASREFGNTGELFF TGCGCCAGCAGGGAGTTCGGTAACACCGGGGAGCTGTTTTTT
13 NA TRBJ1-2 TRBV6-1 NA CASSEGQFSGYTF TGTGCCAGCAGTGAGGGACAATTCAGTGGCTACACCTTC
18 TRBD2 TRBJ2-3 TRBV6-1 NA CASSELGTSSLSPNTQYF TGTGCCAGCAGTGAACTGGGGACTAGCTCACTCTCTCCCAATACGCAGTATTTT
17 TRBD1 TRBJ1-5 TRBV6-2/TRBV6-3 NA CASSYSPGGRDNQPQHF TGTGCCAGCAGTTACAGCCCAGGGGGACGTGACAATCAGCCCCAGCATTTT
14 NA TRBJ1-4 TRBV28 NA CASSAGRGNEKLFF TGTGCCAGCAGTGCCGGGAGGGGGAATGAAAAACTGTTTTTT
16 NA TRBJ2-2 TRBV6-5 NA CASSYQDGGSTGELFF TGTGCCAGCAGTTACCAAGACGGGGGAAGCACCGGGGAGCTGTTTTTT
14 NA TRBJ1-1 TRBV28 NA CASSLGGVDTEAFF TGTGCCAGCAGTTTAGGGGGGGTGGACACTGAAGCTTTCTTT
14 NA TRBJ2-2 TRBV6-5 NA CASNRDENTGELFF TGTGCCAGCAACCGGGACGAGAACACCGGGGAGCTGTTTTTT
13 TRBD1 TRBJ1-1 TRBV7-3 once CASSRGPATEAFF TGTGCCAGCAGCAGGGGGCCGGCCACTGAAGCTTTCTTT
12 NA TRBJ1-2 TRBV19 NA CASSADRYGYTF TGTGCCAGTAGTGCCGACAGGTATGGCTACACCTTC
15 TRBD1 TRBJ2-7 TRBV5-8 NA CASSYGTDDSYEQYF TGTGCCAGCAGCTACGGGACAGACGATTCCTACGAGCAGTACTTC
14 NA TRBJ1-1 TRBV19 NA CASSIVATNTEAFF TGTGCCAGTAGTATCGTGGCCACGAACACTGAAGCTTTCTTT
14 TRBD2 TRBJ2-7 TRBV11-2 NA CASRLERLAGEQYF TGTGCCAGCAGGTTGGAGCGACTAGCGGGCGAGCAGTACTTC
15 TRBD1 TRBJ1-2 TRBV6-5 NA CASSYTPGQGYGYTF TGTGCCAGCAGTTACACGCCGGGACAGGGTTATGGCTACACCTTC
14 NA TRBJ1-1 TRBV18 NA CASSPTAGNTEAFF TGTGCCAGCTCACCAACGGCAGGGAACACTGAAGCTTTCTTT
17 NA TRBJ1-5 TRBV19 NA CASSIVGASISRQPQHF TGTGCCAGTAGTATAGTAGGGGCCAGCATCTCCCGGCAGCCCCAGCATTTT
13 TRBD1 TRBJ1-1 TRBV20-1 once CSATDRANTEAFF TGCAGTGCTACTGACAGGGCGAACACTGAAGCTTTCTTT
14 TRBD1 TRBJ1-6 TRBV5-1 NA CASSLGQGNSPLHF TGCGCCAGCAGCTTGGGACAGGGGAATTCACCCCTCCACTTT
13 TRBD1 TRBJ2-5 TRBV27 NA CASSLGQTGPQYF TGTGCCAGCAGTTTAGGACAGACAGGGCCCCAGTACTTC
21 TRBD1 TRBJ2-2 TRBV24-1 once CATSDRTGTGNVRLNTGELFF TGTGCCACCAGTGATCGCACCGGGACAGGGAACGTGCGACTGAACACCGGGGAGCTGTTTTTT
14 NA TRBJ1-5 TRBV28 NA CASIAAGGNQPQHF TGTGCCAGCATCGCGGCCGGGGGCAATCAGCCCCAGCATTTT